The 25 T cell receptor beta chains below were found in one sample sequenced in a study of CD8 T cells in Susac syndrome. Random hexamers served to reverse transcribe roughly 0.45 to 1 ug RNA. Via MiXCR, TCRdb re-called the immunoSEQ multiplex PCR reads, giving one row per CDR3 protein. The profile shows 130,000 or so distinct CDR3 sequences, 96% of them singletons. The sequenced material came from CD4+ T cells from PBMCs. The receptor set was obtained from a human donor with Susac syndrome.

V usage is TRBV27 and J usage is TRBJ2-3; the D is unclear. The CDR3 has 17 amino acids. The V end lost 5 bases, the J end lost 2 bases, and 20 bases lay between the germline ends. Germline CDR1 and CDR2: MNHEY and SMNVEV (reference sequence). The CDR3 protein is CASSPLLSTVPTDTQYF. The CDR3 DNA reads TGTGCCAGCAGTCCTCTTTTATCGACGGTCCCCACAGATACGCAGTATTTT.

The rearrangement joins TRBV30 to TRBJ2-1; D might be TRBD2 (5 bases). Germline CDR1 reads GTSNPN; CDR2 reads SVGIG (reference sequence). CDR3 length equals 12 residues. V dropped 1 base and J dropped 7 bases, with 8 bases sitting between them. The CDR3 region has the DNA TGTGCCTGGAGTGGTAGGAGGAATGAGCAGTTCTTC. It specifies CAWSGRRNEQFF. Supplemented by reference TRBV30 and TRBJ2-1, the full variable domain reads SQTIHQWPATLVQPVGSPLSLECTVEGTSNPNLYWYRQAAGRGLQLLFYSVGIGQISSEVPQNLSASRPQDRQFILSSKKLLLSDSGFYLCAWSGRRNEQFFGPGTRLTVL.

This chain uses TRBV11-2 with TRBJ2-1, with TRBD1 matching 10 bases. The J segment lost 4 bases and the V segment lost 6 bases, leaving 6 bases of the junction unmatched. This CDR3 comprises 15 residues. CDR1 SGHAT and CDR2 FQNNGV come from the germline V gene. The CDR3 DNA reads TGTGCCAGCAGGCCCGGGACAGGGGTTTACAATGAGCAGTTCTTC. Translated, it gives CASRPGTGVYNEQFF. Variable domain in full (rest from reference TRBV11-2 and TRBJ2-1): EAGVAQSPRYKIIEKRQSVAFWCNPISGHATLYWYQQILGQGPKLLIQFQNNGVVDDSQLPKDRFSAERLKGVDSTLKIQPAKLEDSAVYLCASRPGTGVYNEQFFGPGTRLTVL.

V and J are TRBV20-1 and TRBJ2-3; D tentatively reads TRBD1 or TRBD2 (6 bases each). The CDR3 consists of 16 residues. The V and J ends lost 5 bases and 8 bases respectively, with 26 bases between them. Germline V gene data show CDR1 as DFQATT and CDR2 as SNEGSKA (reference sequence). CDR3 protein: CSAGPPVRGPGGTQYF. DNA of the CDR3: TGCAGTGCTGGACCCCCCGTCCGGGGGCCCGGGGGTACGCAGTATTTT.

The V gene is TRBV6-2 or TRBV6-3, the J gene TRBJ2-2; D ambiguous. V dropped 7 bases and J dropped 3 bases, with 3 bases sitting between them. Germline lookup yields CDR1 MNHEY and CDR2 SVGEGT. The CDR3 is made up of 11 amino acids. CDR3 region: CASKDTGELFF. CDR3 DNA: TGTGCCAGCAAAGACACCGGGGAGCTGTTTTTT.

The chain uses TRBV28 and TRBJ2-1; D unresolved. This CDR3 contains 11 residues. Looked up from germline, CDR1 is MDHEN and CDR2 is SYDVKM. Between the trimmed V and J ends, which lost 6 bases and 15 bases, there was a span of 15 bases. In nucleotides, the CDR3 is TGTGCCAGCAGCCGAGGTCCCAACGTGTTCTTC. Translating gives CASSRGPNVFF.

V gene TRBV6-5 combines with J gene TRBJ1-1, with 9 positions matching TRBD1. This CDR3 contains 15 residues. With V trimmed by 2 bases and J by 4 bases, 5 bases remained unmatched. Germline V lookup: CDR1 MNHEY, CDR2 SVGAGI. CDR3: CASSYGTGRVTEAFF. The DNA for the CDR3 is TGTGCCAGCAGTTACGGGACAGGGCGTGTCACTGAAGCTTTCTTT.

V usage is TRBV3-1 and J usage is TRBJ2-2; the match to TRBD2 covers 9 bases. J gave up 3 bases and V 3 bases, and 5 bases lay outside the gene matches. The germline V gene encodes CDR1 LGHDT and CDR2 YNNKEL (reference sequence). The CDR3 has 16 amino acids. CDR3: CASSHLAGGDTGELFF. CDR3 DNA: TGTGCCAGCAGCCATCTGGCGGGAGGGGACACCGGGGAGCTGTTTTTT.

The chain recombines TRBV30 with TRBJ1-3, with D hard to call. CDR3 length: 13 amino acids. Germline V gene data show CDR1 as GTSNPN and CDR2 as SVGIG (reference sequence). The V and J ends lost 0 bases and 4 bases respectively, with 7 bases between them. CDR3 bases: TGTGCCTGGAGTGTACAAAGCGGAAACACCATATATTTT. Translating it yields CAWSVQSGNTIYF.

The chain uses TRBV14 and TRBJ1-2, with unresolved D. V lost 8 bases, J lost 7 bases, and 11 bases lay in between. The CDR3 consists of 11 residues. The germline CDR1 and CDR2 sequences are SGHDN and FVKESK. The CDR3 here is CASRLGSGYTF. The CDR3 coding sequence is TGTGCCAGCCGTCTTGGTAGTGGCTACACCTTC.

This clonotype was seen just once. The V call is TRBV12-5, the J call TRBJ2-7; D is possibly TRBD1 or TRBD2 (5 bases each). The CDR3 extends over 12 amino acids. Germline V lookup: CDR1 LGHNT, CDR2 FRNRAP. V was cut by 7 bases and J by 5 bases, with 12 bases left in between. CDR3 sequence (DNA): TGTGCTAGTGTTGGGGGATCAGACGAGCAGTACTTC. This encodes CASVGGSDEQYF.

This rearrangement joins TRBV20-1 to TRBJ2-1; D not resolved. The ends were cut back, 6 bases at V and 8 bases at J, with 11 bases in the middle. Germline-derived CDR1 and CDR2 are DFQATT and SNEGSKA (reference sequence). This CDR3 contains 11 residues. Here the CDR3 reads CSATMEYEQFF. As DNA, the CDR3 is TGCAGTGCCACTATGGAGTATGAGCAGTTCTTC.

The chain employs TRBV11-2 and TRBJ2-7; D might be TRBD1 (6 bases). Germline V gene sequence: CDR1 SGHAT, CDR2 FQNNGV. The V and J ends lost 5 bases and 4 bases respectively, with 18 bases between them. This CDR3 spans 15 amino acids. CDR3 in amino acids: CASSTSWGRLYEQYF. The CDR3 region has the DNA TGTGCCAGCAGCACAAGCTGGGGGCGGTTGTACGAGCAGTACTTC.

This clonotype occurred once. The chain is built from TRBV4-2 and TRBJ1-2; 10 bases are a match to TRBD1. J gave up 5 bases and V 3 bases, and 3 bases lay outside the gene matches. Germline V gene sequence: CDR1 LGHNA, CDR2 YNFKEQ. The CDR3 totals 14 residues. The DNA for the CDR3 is TGTGCCAGCAGCCAGATGGGACAGGGGTATGGCTACACCTTC. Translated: CASSQMGQGYGYTF.

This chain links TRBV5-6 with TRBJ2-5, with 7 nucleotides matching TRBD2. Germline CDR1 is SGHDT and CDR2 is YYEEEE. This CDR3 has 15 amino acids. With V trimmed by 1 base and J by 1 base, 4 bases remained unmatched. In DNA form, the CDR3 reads TGTGCCAGCAGCTTGATCCTAGCGGTCCAAGAGACCCAGTACTTC. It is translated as CASSLILAVQETQYF.

CDR3 in DNA: TGCGCCAGCAGCTTGGCCGGGACTAGCGGGAGGGCGATCCCCTACGAGCAGTACTTC. Protein sequence: CASSLAGTSGRAIPYEQYF. The J gene is TRBJ2-7, the V gene TRBV5-1; 16 bases align to TRBD2. After removal of 0 bases from V and 2 bases from J, the junction contained 8 bases not matched to a gene. This CDR3 contains 19 residues. Germline loops: CDR1 SGHRS, CDR2 YFSETQ.

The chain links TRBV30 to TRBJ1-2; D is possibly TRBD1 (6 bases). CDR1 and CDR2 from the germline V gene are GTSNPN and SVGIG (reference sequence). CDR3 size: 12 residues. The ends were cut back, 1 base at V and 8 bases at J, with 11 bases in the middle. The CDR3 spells CAWSEQGYGYTF. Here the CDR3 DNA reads TGTGCCTGGAGTGAACAGGGTTACGGCTACACCTTC.

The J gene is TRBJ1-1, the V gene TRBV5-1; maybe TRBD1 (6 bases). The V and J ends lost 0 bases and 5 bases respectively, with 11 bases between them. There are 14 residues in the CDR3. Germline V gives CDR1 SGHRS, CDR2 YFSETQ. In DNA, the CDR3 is TGCGCCAGCAGCTTGGCAGGGGCCGGGACTGAAGCTTTCTTT. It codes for CASSLAGAGTEAFF.

The CDR3 DNA follows: TGCAGCCTCCCGCAAGGACAGCCAATTTTTTATCAGCCCCAGCATTTT. It specifies CSLPQGQPIFYQPQHF. This chain uses TRBV29-1 with TRBJ1-5, with D perhaps matching TRBD1 (6 bases). This CDR3 has 16 residues. The germline V gene has CDR1 SQVTM and CDR2 ANQGSEA. The germline V and J ends were trimmed by 8 bases and 5 bases, with 25 bases remaining between them.

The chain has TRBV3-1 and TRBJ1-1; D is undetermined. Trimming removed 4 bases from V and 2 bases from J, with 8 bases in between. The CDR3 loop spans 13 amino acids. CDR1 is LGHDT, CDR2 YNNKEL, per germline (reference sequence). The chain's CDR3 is CASSRLDNTEAFF. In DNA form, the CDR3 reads TGTGCCAGCAGCCGACTGGACAACACTGAAGCTTTCTTT. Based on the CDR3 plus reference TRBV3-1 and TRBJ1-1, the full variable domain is DTAVSQTPKYLVTQMGNDKSIKCEQNLGHDTMYWYKQDSKKFLKIMFSYNNKELIINETVPNRFSPKSPDKAHLNLHINSLELGDSAVYFCASSRLDNTEAFFGQGTRLTVV.

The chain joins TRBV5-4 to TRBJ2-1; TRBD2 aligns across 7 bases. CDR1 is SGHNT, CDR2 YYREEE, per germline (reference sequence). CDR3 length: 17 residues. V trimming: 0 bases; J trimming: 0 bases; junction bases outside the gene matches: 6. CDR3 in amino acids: CASSLVTKRDSYNEQFF. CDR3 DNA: TGTGCCAGCAGCTTGGTAACTAAGCGGGACTCCTACAATGAGCAGTTCTTC.

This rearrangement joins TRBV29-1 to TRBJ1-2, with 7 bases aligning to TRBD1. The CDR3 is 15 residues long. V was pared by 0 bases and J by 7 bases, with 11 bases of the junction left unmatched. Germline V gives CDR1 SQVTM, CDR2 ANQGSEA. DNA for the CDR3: TGCAGCGTTGAAGAGGAATTAGACAGGGAAGGTGGCTACACCTTC. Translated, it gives CSVEEELDREGGYTF.

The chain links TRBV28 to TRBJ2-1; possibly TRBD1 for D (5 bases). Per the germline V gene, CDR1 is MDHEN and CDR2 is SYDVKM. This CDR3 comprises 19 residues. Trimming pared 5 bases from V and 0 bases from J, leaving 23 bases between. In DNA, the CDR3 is TGTGCCAGCAGTCCGCAGGGTGGCAGCCTAAGGGTCTCCTACAATGAGCAGTTCTTC. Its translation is CASSPQGGSLRVSYNEQFF.

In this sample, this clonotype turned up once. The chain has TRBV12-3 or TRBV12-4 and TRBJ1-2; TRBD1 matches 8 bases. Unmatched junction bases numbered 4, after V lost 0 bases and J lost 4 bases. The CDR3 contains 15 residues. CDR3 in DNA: TGTGCCAGCAGTTTAGCCAGGGGGCGCTTCTATGGCTACACCTTC. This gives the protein CASSLARGRFYGYTF.

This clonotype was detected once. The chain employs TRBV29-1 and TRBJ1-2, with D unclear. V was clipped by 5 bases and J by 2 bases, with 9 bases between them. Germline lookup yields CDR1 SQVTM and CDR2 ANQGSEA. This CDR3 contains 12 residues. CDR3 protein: CSVRRGNYGYTF. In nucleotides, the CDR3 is TGCAGCGTTCGTCGGGGAAACTATGGCTACACCTTC.